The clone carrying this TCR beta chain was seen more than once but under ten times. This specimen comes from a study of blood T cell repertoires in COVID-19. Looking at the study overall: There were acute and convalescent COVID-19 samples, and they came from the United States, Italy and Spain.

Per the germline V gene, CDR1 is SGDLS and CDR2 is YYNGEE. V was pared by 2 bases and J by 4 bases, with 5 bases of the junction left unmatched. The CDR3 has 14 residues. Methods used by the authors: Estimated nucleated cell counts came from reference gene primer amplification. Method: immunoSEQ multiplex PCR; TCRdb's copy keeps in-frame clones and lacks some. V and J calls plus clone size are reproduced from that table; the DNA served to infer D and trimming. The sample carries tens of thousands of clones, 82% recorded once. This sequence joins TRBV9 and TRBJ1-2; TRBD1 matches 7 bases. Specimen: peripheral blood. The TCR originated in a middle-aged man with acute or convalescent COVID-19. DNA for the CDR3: TGTGCCAGCAGCGTTGAGGGGACAGTCTATGGCTACACCTTC. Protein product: CASSVEGTVYGYTF.